These 30 T cell receptor beta chains share one sample of origin, sequenced in a study of T cell repertoires in cytomegalovirus infection. One entry per CDR3 protein results from TCRdb running MiXCR on the reads. Among about 830,000 distinct CDR3 sequences listed, approximately 32% were seen once. Antigen specificity for these receptors is unknown. Source: cultured CD8+ T cells from PBMCs, taken from culture after CMV antigen stimulation. These receptors all stem from a human donor in good health (CMV status not recorded). Some clones in this sample may be carry-over from other donors' samples.

The chain couples TRBV11-1 to TRBJ2-7; 8 bases are shared with TRBD1. J gave up 3 bases and V 4 bases, and 8 bases lay outside the gene matches. The CDR3 totals 15 residues. The V gene's germline CDR1 is SGHAT and CDR2 FQDESV (reference sequence). Written as DNA, the CDR3 is TGTGCCAGCAGCTCCGCCGGGACAGGCCTCTACGAGCAGTACTTC. Its translation: CASSSAGTGLYEQYF.

This clonotype showed up just a few times. CDR3 region: CASSSGQGPSSYEQYF. CDR3 nucleotide sequence: TGTGCCAGCAGCTCAGGACAGGGGCCGAGCTCCTACGAGCAGTACTTC. The chain couples TRBV7-2 to TRBJ2-7; TRBD1 agrees at 9 bases. Per germline, CDR1 SGHTA and CDR2 FQGNSA. V was pared by 4 bases and J by 0 bases, with 7 bases of the junction left unmatched. The CDR3 runs 16 residues.

About this clonotype: A much larger clone is a single base away; this may be a read error. V gene TRBV7-8 combines with J gene TRBJ2-2; D is perhaps TRBD1 (6 bases). This CDR3 region has 13 residues. Germline V gene data show CDR1 as SGHVS and CDR2 as FQNEAQ. In DNA form, the CDR3 reads TGTGCCAACAGCTCCAGGGGCGGCGGGGAGCTGTTTTTT. This codes for CANSSRGGGELFF.

J is TRBJ2-5 and V is TRBV12-3 or TRBV12-4, with D unclear. The CDR3 consists of 17 residues. Between the trimmed V and J ends, which lost 1 base and 0 bases, there was a span of 15 bases. The CDR3 is CASSLGLGRVNQETQYF. Here the CDR3 DNA reads TGTGCCAGCAGTTTAGGGCTAGGAAGGGTGAACCAAGAGACCCAGTACTTC.

The V call is TRBV11-2, the J call TRBJ1-2, with 9 bases identical to TRBD1. This CDR3 is built from 16 residues. Looked up from germline, CDR1 is SGHAT and CDR2 is FQNNGV. Trimming cost V 4 bases and J 8 bases; bases outside gene matches: 14. The CDR3: CASSSSGQGSRLGYTF. The DNA of the CDR3 is TGTGCCAGCAGCTCCTCGGGACAGGGAAGTCGATTGGGCTACACCTTC.

In its sample, this clonotype was seen a few times. The V and J genes are TRBV3-1 and TRBJ1-2; possible D gene TRBD1, 5 bases. Trimming stripped 4 bases from V and 6 bases from J, with 12 bases between. The CDR3 sequence is 13 residues long. Germline V gives CDR1 LGHDT, CDR2 YNNKEL (reference sequence). This CDR3 reads CASSPWGDDGYTF. In DNA, the CDR3 is TGTGCCAGCAGCCCGTGGGGGGACGATGGCTACACCTTC.

This chain uses TRBV29-1 with TRBJ2-1, with TRBD2 identical over 8 bases. The V segment lost 1 base and the J segment 0 bases; nucleotides outside the gene matches: 8. Germline CDR1 SQVTM, CDR2 ANQGSEA. The CDR3 is 17 amino acids. This CDR3 reads CSVEGVAGPVSYNEQFF. In nucleotides, the CDR3 is TGCAGCGTTGAAGGTGTAGCGGGGCCGGTCTCCTACAATGAGCAGTTCTTC.

This clonotype turned up a few times. This chain uses TRBV6-1 with TRBJ1-1; possibly TRBD1 for D (5 bases). This CDR3 contains 17 residues. Germline values: CDR1 MNHNS, CDR2 SASEGT. V lost 5 bases, J lost 10 bases, and 29 bases lay in between. CDR3 DNA sequence: TGTGCCAGCAGTCTATCCGCACTTTGGGGCAGGGCTTGGACAGCTTTCTTT. Its protein product is CASSLSALWGRAWTAFF.

This clonotype was seen only a few times. V gene TRBV6-6 combines with J gene TRBJ1-1; a weak D match, TRBD1 (5 bases). V was clipped by 0 bases and J by 3 bases, with 11 bases between them. This CDR3 region has 15 residues. Germline V lookup: CDR1 MNHNY, CDR2 SVGAGI (reference sequence). CDR3 in DNA: TGTGCCAGCAGTTACTCGGGGGGGGTGGACACTGAAGCTTTCTTT. This gives the protein CASSYSGGVDTEAFF.

This clonotype was seen at least ten times. CDR3 loop: CASRGFGGSGANVLTF. CDR3 nucleotides: TGTGCCAGCCGCGGGTTCGGGGGCTCTGGGGCCAACGTCCTGACTTTC. J is TRBJ2-6 and V is TRBV12-3 or TRBV12-4, with D possibly TRBD2 on 6 matching bases. V was trimmed by 8 bases and J by 0 bases, leaving 14 bases between them. This CDR3 has 16 residues.

This clonotype turned up a few times. The V and J genes are TRBV4-2 and TRBJ2-2, with 10 bases identical to TRBD2. The germline gives CDR1 LGHNA, CDR2 YNFKEQ. This CDR3 has 16 residues. Trimming took 7 bases from V and 7 from J; bases not matched to a gene: 12. The CDR3 DNA follows: TGTGCCAGCAACCCGAGCGGGGGGGAATTCGACGGGGAGCTGTTTTTT. Its translation: CASNPSGGEFDGELFF.

This clonotype was picked up a small number of times. The chain carries TRBV5-1 and TRBJ2-7; perhaps TRBD1 as D (5 bases). The CDR3 covers 16 residues. Trimming left V 0 bases short and J 1 base short, with 14 bases between. Germline assignment: CDR1 SGHRS and CDR2 YFSETQ. CDR3 sequence: CASSLEWPGSSYEQYF. CDR3 coding DNA: TGCGCCAGCAGCTTGGAATGGCCAGGGTCTTCCTACGAGCAGTACTTC.

The CDR3 DNA reads TGTGCCAGTAGTAATGGACCTCTAAATGAGCAGTTCTTC. Translating gives CASSNGPLNEQFF. The rearrangement uses TRBV19 and TRBJ2-1; no reliable D call. Trimming removed 4 bases at V and 7 bases at J, with 11 bases between. CDR1 LNHDA and CDR2 SQIVND come from the germline V gene (reference sequence). This CDR3 contains 13 residues.

This clonotype was detected only a few times. The J gene is TRBJ2-6, the V gene TRBV19; no clear D. This CDR3 comprises 15 residues. Germline V gene data show CDR1 as LNHDA and CDR2 as SQIVND (reference sequence). Between the trimmed V and J ends, which lost 4 bases and 2 bases, there was a span of 9 bases. Here the CDR3 reads CASSTYNAGANVLTF. CDR3 nucleotides: TGTGCCAGTAGTACGTACAATGCTGGGGCCAACGTCCTGACTTTC.

J is TRBJ2-3 and V is TRBV4-2, with TRBD2 identical over 13 bases. Trimming took 2 bases from V and 2 from J; bases not matched to a gene: 4. Germline lookup yields CDR1 LGHNA and CDR2 YNFKEQ. The CDR3 runs 17 residues. The CDR3 loop is CASSQRTSGGDTDTQYF. Written as DNA, the CDR3 is TGTGCCAGCAGCCAAAGGACTAGCGGGGGTGACACAGATACGCAGTATTTT.

The chain carries TRBV20-1 and TRBJ1-5; D is perhaps TRBD1 (5 bases). The length of the CDR3 is 13 residues. V gave up 6 bases and J gave up 7 bases, with 16 bases separating them. The V gene's germline CDR1 is DFQATT and CDR2 SNEGSKA (reference sequence). The CDR3 loop is CSATVGGRQPQHF. DNA of the CDR3: TGCAGTGCCACAGTGGGGGGTAGACAGCCCCAGCATTTT.

The chain is built from TRBV6-1 and TRBJ2-7, with D perhaps matching TRBD1 or TRBD2 (5 bases each). The CDR3 is 15 residues long. V was clipped by 2 bases and J by 6 bases, with 17 bases between them. Germline lookup yields CDR1 MNHNS and CDR2 SASEGT. CDR3 residues: CASSETESWGSEQYF. CDR3 DNA sequence: TGTGCCAGCAGTGAAACGGAGTCCTGGGGGTCCGAGCAGTACTTC.

This clonotype was seen more than once but under ten times. The chain is built from TRBV11-3 and TRBJ2-6; 7 bases fit TRBD1. V dropped 1 base and J dropped 0; count of bases not matched to a gene: 6. This CDR3 has 18 amino acids. CDR1 and CDR2 (germline): SGHNT, YENEEA. The CDR3 DNA is TGTGCCAGCAGCTTAGGACAGGGCCCTATCTCTGGGGCCAACGTCCTGACTTTC. This encodes CASSLGQGPISGANVLTF.

The chain combines TRBV28 with TRBJ2-7, with a tentative D call TRBD2 (6 bases). Trimming shortened V by 5 bases and J by 2 bases, and 13 bases separated the two germline ends. Germline V CDR1 and CDR2: MDHEN, SYDVKM. The CDR3 has 14 residues. The CDR3 DNA sequence: TGTGCCAGCAGTCCTTACGGGGGAGCCTACGAGCAGTACGTC. It yields the protein CASSPYGGAYEQYV.

This clonotype has just a few counts. One end of the junction fails to match germline, which may point to a read error. This sequence joins TRBV6-1 and TRBJ2-4, with 7 positions matching TRBD1. This CDR3 is 13 amino acids long. The V gene's germline CDR1 is MNHNS and CDR2 SASEGT. The DNA of the CDR3 is TGTGCCAGCAGCGAAGCAGGGGGACGGGCGTCGGACTTC. Amino acids: CASSEAGGRASDF.

The chain couples TRBV12-3 or TRBV12-4 to TRBJ2-5; perhaps D is TRBD1 or TRBD2 (5 bases each). The CDR3 loop spans 14 amino acids. Trimming left V 3 bases short and J 4 bases short, with 12 bases between. The CDR3: CASSLRGPPETQYF. The CDR3, as DNA: TGTGCCAGCAGTTTGAGGGGACCCCCAGAGACCCAGTACTTC.

The chain couples TRBV6-5 to TRBJ2-1, with D unresolved. Germline V gene lookup returns CDR1 MNHEY and CDR2 SVGAGI. This CDR3 is 13 amino acids long. With 0 bases removed from V and 8 bases from J, the gap between germline ends came to 8 bases. The CDR3 loop reads CASSYSIGDEQFF. CDR3 DNA sequence: TGTGCCAGCAGTTACTCGATTGGGGATGAGCAGTTCTTC.

This clonotype has more than one count but fewer than ten. The chain carries TRBV6-5 and TRBJ2-3; the match to TRBD1 covers 8 bases. The J segment lost 5 bases and the V segment lost 2 bases, leaving 3 bases of the junction unmatched. Germline CDR1 is MNHEY and CDR2 is SVGAGI. The CDR3 totals 14 residues. In DNA form, the CDR3 reads TGTGCCAGCAGTTACCAGGGGGCCGGAGATACGCAGTATTTT. It translates to CASSYQGAGDTQYF.

The J gene is TRBJ1-2, the V gene TRBV2; D perhaps matches TRBD1 (5 bases). The V and J ends lost 8 bases and 8 bases respectively, with 18 bases between them. CDR3 length: 13 amino acids. Germline V gene data show CDR1 as SNHLY and CDR2 as FYNNEI. The CDR3 DNA is TGTGCCAGCCCCGCGAGGGACCTCTGGGGCTACACCTTC. As protein: CASPARDLWGYTF.

As DNA, the CDR3 is TGTGCCAGCAGTCTCAGGGGGTTCGATACGCAGTATTTT. This translates into CASSLRGFDTQYF. The chain links TRBV12-3 or TRBV12-4 to TRBJ2-3; 7 nucleotides match TRBD1. The ends lost 5 bases at V and 6 bases at J; junction bases unmatched: 5. The CDR3 loop spans 13 amino acids.

This clonotype was counted ten times or more. CDR3 DNA: TGTGCCAGCACCGTGGCGGGGCTTAGCAATCAGCCCCAGCATTTT. This codes for CASTVAGLSNQPQHF. The chain combines TRBV28 with TRBJ1-5; tentatively, D is TRBD1 (5 bases). CDR1 MDHEN and CDR2 SYDVKM come from the germline V gene. The V end was cut by 7 bases, the J end by 0 bases, with 13 bases between. The CDR3 is made up of 15 amino acids.

This clonotype has a handful of counts. This chain links TRBV11-2 with TRBJ2-7; TRBD1 or TRBD2 may be the D gene (7 bases each). CDR3 length: 16 amino acids. V was shortened by 2 bases and J by 5 bases, with 19 bases between the two germline ends. The germline V gene has CDR1 SGHAT and CDR2 FQNNGV. The CDR3, as DNA: TGTGCCAGCAGCTTATATTGGGGAGGGGGCTCGAACGAGCAGTACTTC. Translating it yields CASSLYWGGGSNEQYF.

Only a few counts were recorded for this clonotype. The chain uses TRBV12-3 or TRBV12-4 and TRBJ2-5, with D maybe TRBD2 (6 bases). Trimming took 2 bases from V and 5 from J, leaving 12 bases between them. This CDR3 region has 14 residues. CDR3 in DNA: TGTGCCAGCAGTTTAACGGGGGACCTTGAGACCCAGTACTTC. It codes for CASSLTGDLETQYF.

This clonotype has more than one count but fewer than ten. This chain links TRBV4-3 with TRBJ2-2, with D perhaps TRBD1 (6 bases). The CDR3 is 16 amino acids. Trimming took off 1 base at V and 1 base at J, with 10 bases between the two ends. From germline, CDR1 is LGHNA and CDR2 YSLEER. The CDR3 spells CASSQGMGQNTGELFF. The CDR3 region has the DNA TGCGCCAGCAGCCAAGGAATGGGACAGAACACCGGGGAGCTGTTTTTT.

The chain couples TRBV27 to TRBJ1-2, with 10 bases fitting TRBD1. Looked up from germline, CDR1 is MNHEY and CDR2 is SMNVEV (reference sequence). The CDR3 runs 13 residues. The trim removed 6 bases at V and 4 bases at J, leaving 2 bases unmatched. CDR3 bases: TGTGCCAGCAGGACAGGGGGCGGCTATGGCTACACCTTC. Translating it yields CASRTGGGYGYTF.